The rows below give T cell receptor beta chains drawn from one sample of a study of radiotherapy plus CTLA-4 blockade in lung cancer. Generated by immunoSEQ multiplex PCR, the TCRdb table keeps only in-frame clones and is missing some. The table records about 98,000 clones, around 83% of them present only once. Here the sequenced sample was peripheral blood, taken from a patient treated with radiotherapy plus ipilimumab. These receptors were obtained from a human donor with non-small cell lung cancer who had a partial response to radiotherapy plus ipilimumab. Both conserved end residues are part of each CDR3. The D gene is left open where the match is weak. Clone sizes are given selectively: once, few, many, or a class where the clone is expanded.

CDR3nt: TGTGCCAGCAGTATCGGGGGGAGTTTAGAGACCCAGTACTTC
CDR3aa: CASSIGGSLETQYF
j_gene: TRBJ2-5
abundance: NA
d_gene: TRBD2
v_gene: TRBV28

CDR3nt: TGTGCCAGCAGCTTGCGAGAGACCCAGTACTTC
CDR3aa: CASSLRETQYF
j_gene: TRBJ2-5
abundance: once
d_gene: NA
v_gene: TRBV5-5

CDR3nt: TGTGCCAGCAGCACCGGGACTAGGACAGATACGCAGTATTTT
CDR3aa: CASSTGTRTDTQYF
j_gene: TRBJ2-3
abundance: NA
d_gene: TRBD2
v_gene: TRBV5-6

CDR3nt: TGTGCCAGCTCACCACCAGGAGCAGGGGATTACGAGCAGTACTTC
CDR3aa: CASSPPGAGDYEQYF
j_gene: TRBJ2-7
abundance: once
d_gene: NA
v_gene: TRBV18

CDR3nt: TGTGCCAGCAGCTTACGACAGGGCTACAATGAGCAGTTCTTC
CDR3aa: CASSLRQGYNEQFF
j_gene: TRBJ2-1
abundance: few
d_gene: TRBD1
v_gene: TRBV7-8

CDR3nt: TGCGCCAGCAGCTTGGTTTTTGGACTTCGGAACACTGAAGCTTTCTTT
CDR3aa: CASSLVFGLRNTEAFF
j_gene: TRBJ1-1
abundance: NA
d_gene: NA
v_gene: TRBV5-1

CDR3nt: TGTGCCAGCAGACTAATGCGGGAGGGCCCAGATACGCAGTATTTT
CDR3aa: CASRLMREGPDTQYF
j_gene: TRBJ2-3
abundance: few
d_gene: TRBD2
v_gene: TRBV27

CDR3nt: TGTGCCAGCAGTGAGTCTCAGTTTCAATACAATGAGCAGTTCTTC
CDR3aa: CASSESQFQYNEQFF
j_gene: TRBJ2-1
abundance: NA
d_gene: NA
v_gene: TRBV2

CDR3nt: TGTGCCAGCAGTTCACAGGGTAGGGGCCATGGGAACACTGAAGCTTTCTTT
CDR3aa: CASSSQGRGHGNTEAFF
j_gene: TRBJ1-1
abundance: NA
d_gene: NA
v_gene: TRBV28

CDR3nt: TGTGCCAGCAGCTCCCGACCGGGACAGGGATTGGGCTATGGCTACACCTTC
CDR3aa: CASSSRPGQGLGYGYTF
j_gene: TRBJ1-2
abundance: NA
d_gene: TRBD1
v_gene: TRBV27

CDR3nt: TGTGCCACCACCGAGGGAGGGCTAGCGGGAGGTGGAGAGACCCAGTACTTC
CDR3aa: CATTEGGLAGGGETQYF
j_gene: TRBJ2-5
abundance: NA
d_gene: TRBD2
v_gene: TRBV15

CDR3nt: TGTGCCAGCAGTGAATACGGAACAGGATTTTCAGATACGCAGTATTTT
CDR3aa: CASSEYGTGFSDTQYF
j_gene: TRBJ2-3
abundance: NA
d_gene: NA
v_gene: TRBV2

CDR3nt: TGTGCCAGCAGCGGGACAGGCTACGAGCAGTACTTC
CDR3aa: CASSGTGYEQYF
j_gene: TRBJ2-7
abundance: NA
d_gene: TRBD1
v_gene: TRBV6-5

CDR3nt: TGCGCCAGCAGCTTGGGAGGGACTAGCGGGAGCGGCACAGATACGCAGTATTTT
CDR3aa: CASSLGGTSGSGTDTQYF
j_gene: TRBJ2-3
abundance: NA
d_gene: TRBD2
v_gene: TRBV5-1

CDR3nt: TGTGCCAGCAGAAAGGGACTAGCGGGAGGAGGGCAGTACTTC
CDR3aa: CASRKGLAGGGQYF
j_gene: TRBJ2-7
abundance: few
d_gene: TRBD2
v_gene: TRBV6-6

CDR3nt: TGTGCCAGTACCCCCCGTGGGCCCTACAATGAGCAGTTCTTC
CDR3aa: CASTPRGPYNEQFF
j_gene: TRBJ2-1
abundance: NA
d_gene: NA
v_gene: TRBV19

CDR3nt: TGTGCCAGCAGTTTACGCCGGACCGGGGAGCTGTTTTTT
CDR3aa: CASSLRRTGELFF
j_gene: TRBJ2-2
abundance: NA
d_gene: NA
v_gene: TRBV27

CDR3nt: TGTGCCAGTAGTATAGGGGCCGGCAACTATGGCTACACCTTC
CDR3aa: CASSIGAGNYGYTF
j_gene: TRBJ1-2
abundance: NA
d_gene: NA
v_gene: TRBV19

CDR3nt: TGTGCCAGCAGTTTTTTACGGGGTGGCGAGACCCAGTACTTC
CDR3aa: CASSFLRGGETQYF
j_gene: TRBJ2-5
abundance: NA
d_gene: NA
v_gene: TRBV27

CDR3nt: TGTGCCAGCAGCAGGCCGGGACAGTTTAAAGAAAAACTGTTTTTT
CDR3aa: CASSRPGQFKEKLFF
j_gene: TRBJ1-4
abundance: NA
d_gene: TRBD1
v_gene: TRBV11-2

CDR3nt: TGTGCTAGTGCTCCCACAATGAACACTGAAGCTTTCTTT
CDR3aa: CASAPTMNTEAFF
j_gene: TRBJ1-1
abundance: NA
d_gene: NA
v_gene: TRBV12-5

CDR3nt: TGTGCCAGCAGTCCCCCAGTGGGGGGAAACGAGCAGTACTTC
CDR3aa: CASSPPVGGNEQYF
j_gene: TRBJ2-7
abundance: once
d_gene: NA
v_gene: TRBV6-6

CDR3nt: TGTGCTAGTGGTCCCTCCGACTGGGGCGATACGCAGTATTTT
CDR3aa: CASGPSDWGDTQYF
j_gene: TRBJ2-3
abundance: once
d_gene: NA
v_gene: TRBV12-5

CDR3nt: TGTGCCAGCAGGCAGTCTCAGGCGGGCCATGGCTACACCTTC
CDR3aa: CASRQSQAGHGYTF
j_gene: TRBJ1-2
abundance: NA
d_gene: NA
v_gene: TRBV6-5

CDR3nt: TGCGCCAGCAGCTTGGCAGGGGGCCGCTCTGGGGCCAACGTCCTGACTTTC
CDR3aa: CASSLAGGRSGANVLTF
j_gene: TRBJ2-6
abundance: NA
d_gene: TRBD1
v_gene: TRBV5-1

CDR3nt: TGTGCCAGCAGCCCAGGGACAGGGGTTTACTCCTACGAGCAGTACTTC
CDR3aa: CASSPGTGVYSYEQYF
j_gene: TRBJ2-7
abundance: NA
d_gene: TRBD1
v_gene: TRBV5-5

CDR3nt: TGCAGCGTTGAGAGTTGGACTAGCGATAGCACAGATACGCAGTATTTT
CDR3aa: CSVESWTSDSTDTQYF
j_gene: TRBJ2-3
abundance: NA
d_gene: TRBD2
v_gene: TRBV29-1

CDR3nt: TGCGCCAGCAGCTTGGAGGCGGGAGTGCAAGAGGAGCAGTACTTC
CDR3aa: CASSLEAGVQEEQYF
j_gene: TRBJ2-7
abundance: NA
d_gene: TRBD2
v_gene: TRBV5-1

CDR3nt: TGTGCCAGCAGAGAGGACAGGAGGTACGAGCAGTACTTC
CDR3aa: CASREDRRYEQYF
j_gene: TRBJ2-7
abundance: few
d_gene: TRBD1
v_gene: TRBV27

CDR3nt: TGTGCCGGATCGGACAGGGGCGACGGGGGCTACACCTTC
CDR3aa: CAGSDRGDGGYTF
j_gene: TRBJ1-2
abundance: NA
d_gene: TRBD1
v_gene: TRBV19

CDR3nt: TGTGCCAGCAGCTTAGGTTTCGGCACCGGGGAGCTGTTTTTT
CDR3aa: CASSLGFGTGELFF
j_gene: TRBJ2-2
abundance: NA
d_gene: NA
v_gene: TRBV7-2

CDR3nt: TGTGCCAGCTCACTCGACAGCATAAGCCGCTCTGGAAACACCATATATTTT
CDR3aa: CASSLDSISRSGNTIYF
j_gene: TRBJ1-3
abundance: NA
d_gene: NA
v_gene: TRBV18

CDR3nt: TGTGCCAGCAGCTTAGAGCACAGCTCCTACGAGCAGTACTTC
CDR3aa: CASSLEHSSYEQYF
j_gene: TRBJ2-7
abundance: once
d_gene: NA
v_gene: TRBV7-9

CDR3nt: TGTGCCAGCTCACCCCCCGGGGACAGTAGGAACGAGCAGTACTTC
CDR3aa: CASSPPGDSRNEQYF
j_gene: TRBJ2-7
abundance: NA
d_gene: TRBD1
v_gene: TRBV18

CDR3nt: TGTGCCAGCAGCCCAGACAGGGCTAGCAATCAGCCCCAGCATTTT
CDR3aa: CASSPDRASNQPQHF
j_gene: TRBJ1-5
abundance: NA
d_gene: TRBD1
v_gene: TRBV27

CDR3nt: TGTGCCAGCAGCCGCAGGACCGGGGAAAACATTCAGTACTTC
CDR3aa: CASSRRTGENIQYF
j_gene: TRBJ2-4
abundance: NA
d_gene: NA
v_gene: TRBV7-2

CDR3nt: TGTGCCAGCAGCTTGGGCGGGAGGGTAGCCTACGAGCAGTACTTC
CDR3aa: CASSLGGRVAYEQYF
j_gene: TRBJ2-7
abundance: NA
d_gene: TRBD2
v_gene: TRBV5-6

CDR3nt: TGTGCCAGCAGCTTAAGTCGGGAGAGCCACAATGAGCAGTTCTTC
CDR3aa: CASSLSRESHNEQFF
j_gene: TRBJ2-1
abundance: NA
d_gene: NA
v_gene: TRBV7-3

CDR3nt: TGTGCCAGCAGATTCCGGGACAGAGCTAACTATGGCTACACCTTC
CDR3aa: CASRFRDRANYGYTF
j_gene: TRBJ1-2
abundance: NA
d_gene: TRBD1
v_gene: TRBV28

CDR3nt: TGTGCCAGCAGCGTTCGTGGGGCCAACGTCCTGACTTTC
CDR3aa: CASSVRGANVLTF
j_gene: TRBJ2-6
abundance: NA
d_gene: NA
v_gene: TRBV9

CDR3nt: TGTGCCAGCAGCGCAGACAGGAACACTGAAGCTTTCTTT
CDR3aa: CASSADRNTEAFF
j_gene: TRBJ1-1
abundance: NA
d_gene: NA
v_gene: TRBV7-2

CDR3nt: TGTGCCAGCAGCTCACCCCCTCCAGCGATGAGAACAGATACGCAGTATTTT
CDR3aa: CASSSPPPAMRTDTQYF
j_gene: TRBJ2-3
abundance: few
d_gene: NA
v_gene: TRBV11-2

CDR3nt: TGTGCCAGCAGCTTACTTCCCAGGGGGTACGGAAACACCATATATTTT
CDR3aa: CASSLLPRGYGNTIYF
j_gene: TRBJ1-3
abundance: NA
d_gene: TRBD1
v_gene: TRBV13

CDR3nt: TGTGCCACCCGGAGAAGGGACAGAGACACCGGGGAGCTGTTTTTT
CDR3aa: CATRRRDRDTGELFF
j_gene: TRBJ2-2
abundance: NA
d_gene: TRBD1
v_gene: TRBV19

CDR3nt: TGTGCCAGCAGCTTGGGGACCCCGGGACTAGCGGGCTACGAGCGGTACTTC
CDR3aa: CASSLGTPGLAGYERYF
j_gene: TRBJ2-7
abundance: once
d_gene: TRBD2
v_gene: TRBV7-2